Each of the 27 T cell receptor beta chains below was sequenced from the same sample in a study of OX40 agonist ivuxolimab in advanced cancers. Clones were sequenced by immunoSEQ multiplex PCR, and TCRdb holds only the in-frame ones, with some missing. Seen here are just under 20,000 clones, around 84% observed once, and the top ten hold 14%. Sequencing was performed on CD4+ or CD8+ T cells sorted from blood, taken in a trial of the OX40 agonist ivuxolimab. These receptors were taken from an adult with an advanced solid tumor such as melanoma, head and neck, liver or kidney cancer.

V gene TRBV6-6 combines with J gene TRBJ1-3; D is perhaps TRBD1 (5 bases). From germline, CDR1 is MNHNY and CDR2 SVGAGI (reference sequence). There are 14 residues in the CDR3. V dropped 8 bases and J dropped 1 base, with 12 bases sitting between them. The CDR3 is CASQETASGNTIYF. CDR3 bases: TGTGCCAGCCAAGAGACAGCGTCTGGAAACACCATATATTTT.

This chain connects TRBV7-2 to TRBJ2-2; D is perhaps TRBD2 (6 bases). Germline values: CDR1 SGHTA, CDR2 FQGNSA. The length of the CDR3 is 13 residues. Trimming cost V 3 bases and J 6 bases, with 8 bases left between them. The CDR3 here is CASSLTRPGELFF. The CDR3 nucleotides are TGTGCCAGCAGCTTGACTAGGCCCGGGGAGCTGTTTTTT.

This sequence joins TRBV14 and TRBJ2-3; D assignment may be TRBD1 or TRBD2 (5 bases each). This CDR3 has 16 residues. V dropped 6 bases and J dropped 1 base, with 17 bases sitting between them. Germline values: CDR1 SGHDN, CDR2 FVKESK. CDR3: CASSPGTLWGTDTQYF. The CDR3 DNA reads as TGTGCCAGCAGTCCCGGGACCCTTTGGGGCACAGATACGCAGTATTTT.

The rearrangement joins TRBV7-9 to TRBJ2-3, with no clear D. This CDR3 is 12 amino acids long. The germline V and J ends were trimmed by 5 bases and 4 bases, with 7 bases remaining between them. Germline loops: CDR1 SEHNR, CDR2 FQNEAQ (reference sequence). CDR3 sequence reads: CASSPPPDTQYF. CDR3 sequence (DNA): TGTGCCAGCAGCCCTCCTCCAGATACGCAGTATTTT.

Here the CDR3 DNA reads TGTGCCAGTAGTATGGCCAGGGTAAATTCACCCCTCCACTTT. Its protein is CASSMARVNSPLHF. The chain joins TRBV19 to TRBJ1-6; TRBD1 is a possible D gene (5 bases). V was pared by 3 bases and J by 7 bases, with 10 bases between. The CDR3 spans 14 residues. Germline V gene sequence: CDR1 LNHDA, CDR2 SQIVND (reference sequence).

The CDR3 is CASGQRTGFGYTF. CDR3 DNA sequence: TGTGCCAGCGGACAGAGGACAGGGTTTGGCTACACCTTC. The chain recombines TRBV6-5 with TRBJ1-2; 8 bases align to TRBD1. This CDR3 is 13 amino acids long. Germline V gene lookup returns CDR1 MNHEY and CDR2 SVGAGI. With V trimmed by 8 bases and J by 7 bases, 9 bases remained unmatched.

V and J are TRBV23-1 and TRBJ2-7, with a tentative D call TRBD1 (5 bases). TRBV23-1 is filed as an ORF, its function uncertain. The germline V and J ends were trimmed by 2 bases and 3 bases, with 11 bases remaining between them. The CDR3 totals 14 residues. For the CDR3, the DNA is TGCGCCAGCAGTCAAGAGGACAATCTCTACGAGCAGTACTTC. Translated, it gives CASSQEDNLYEQYF.

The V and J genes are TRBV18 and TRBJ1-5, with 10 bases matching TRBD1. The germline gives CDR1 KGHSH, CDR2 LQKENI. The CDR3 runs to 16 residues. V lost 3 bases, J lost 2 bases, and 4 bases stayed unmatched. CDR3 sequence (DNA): TGTGCCAGCTCACCGGGGACAGGGGAAGGCAATCAGCCCCAGCATTTT. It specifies CASSPGTGEGNQPQHF.

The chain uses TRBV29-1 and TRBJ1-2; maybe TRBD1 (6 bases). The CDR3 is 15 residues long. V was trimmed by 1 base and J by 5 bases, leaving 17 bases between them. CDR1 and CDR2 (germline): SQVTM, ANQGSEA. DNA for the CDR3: TGCAGCGTTGAAGGCGGGTCGGGGGCGAGGTATGGCTACACCTTC. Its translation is CSVEGGSGARYGYTF.

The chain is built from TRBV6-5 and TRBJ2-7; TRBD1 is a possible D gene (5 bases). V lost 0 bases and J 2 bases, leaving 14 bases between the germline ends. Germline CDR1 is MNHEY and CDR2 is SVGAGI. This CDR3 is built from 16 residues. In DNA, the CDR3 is TGTGCCAGCAGTTACTCGATGGCCAGGGTTACCTACGAGCAGTACTTC. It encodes CASSYSMARVTYEQYF.

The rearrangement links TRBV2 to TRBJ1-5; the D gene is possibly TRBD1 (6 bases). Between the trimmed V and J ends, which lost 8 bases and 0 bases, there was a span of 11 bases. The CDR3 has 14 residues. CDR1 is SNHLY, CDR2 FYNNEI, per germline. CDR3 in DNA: TGTGCCAGCCAGGACAGTTATAGCAATCAGCCCCAGCATTTT. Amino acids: CASQDSYSNQPQHF.

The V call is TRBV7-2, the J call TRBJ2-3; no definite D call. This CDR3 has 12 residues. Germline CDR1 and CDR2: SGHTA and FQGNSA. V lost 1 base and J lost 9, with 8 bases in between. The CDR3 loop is CASSLGVGTQYF. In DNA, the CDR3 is TGTGCCAGCAGCTTAGGTGTAGGAACGCAGTATTTT.

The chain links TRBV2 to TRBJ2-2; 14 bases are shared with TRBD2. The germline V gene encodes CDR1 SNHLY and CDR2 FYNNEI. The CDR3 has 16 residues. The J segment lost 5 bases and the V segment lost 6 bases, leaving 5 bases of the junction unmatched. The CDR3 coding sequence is TGTGCCAGCAGCCCCGGGACTAGCGGGAGAACCGGGGAGCTGTTTTTT. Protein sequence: CASSPGTSGRTGELFF.

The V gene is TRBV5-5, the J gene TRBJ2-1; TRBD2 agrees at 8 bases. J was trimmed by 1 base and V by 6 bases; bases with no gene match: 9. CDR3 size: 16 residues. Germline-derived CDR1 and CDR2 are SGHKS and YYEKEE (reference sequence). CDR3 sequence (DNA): TGTGCCAGCACCCGTGCTAGCGGGCTATCCTACAATGAGCAGTTCTTC. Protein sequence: CASTRASGLSYNEQFF.

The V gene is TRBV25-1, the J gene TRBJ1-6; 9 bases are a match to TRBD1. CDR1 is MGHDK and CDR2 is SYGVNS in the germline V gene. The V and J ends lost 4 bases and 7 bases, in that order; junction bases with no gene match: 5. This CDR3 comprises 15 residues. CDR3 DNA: TGTGCCAGCAGTGGCGGACAGGGGTACAATTCACCCCTCCACTTT. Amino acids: CASSGGQGYNSPLHF.

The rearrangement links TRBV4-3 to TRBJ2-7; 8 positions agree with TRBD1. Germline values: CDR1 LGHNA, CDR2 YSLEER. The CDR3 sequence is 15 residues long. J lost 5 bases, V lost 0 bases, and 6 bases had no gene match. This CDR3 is CASSQDIGQGNEQYF. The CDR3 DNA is TGCGCCAGCAGCCAAGATATAGGACAGGGCAACGAGCAGTACTTC.

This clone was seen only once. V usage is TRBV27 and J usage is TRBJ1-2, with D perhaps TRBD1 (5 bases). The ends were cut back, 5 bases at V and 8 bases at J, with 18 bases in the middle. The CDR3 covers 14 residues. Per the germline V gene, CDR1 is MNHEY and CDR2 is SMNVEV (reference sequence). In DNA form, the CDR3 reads TGTGCCAGCAGTAGTACAGGAGTGGCGGGAGGCTACACCTTC. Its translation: CASSSTGVAGGYTF.

The CDR3 region has the DNA TGTGCCAGCAGCTTGGGACTAGCGGGAACCAATGAGCAGTTCTTC. Residues: CASSLGLAGTNEQFF. The rearrangement uses TRBV7-2 and TRBJ2-1; TRBD2 matches at 13 bases. This CDR3 is 15 amino acids long. Losses at the gene ends were 3 bases for V and 6 bases for J; bases not matched to a gene: 2. Germline CDR1 SGHTA, CDR2 FQGNSA.

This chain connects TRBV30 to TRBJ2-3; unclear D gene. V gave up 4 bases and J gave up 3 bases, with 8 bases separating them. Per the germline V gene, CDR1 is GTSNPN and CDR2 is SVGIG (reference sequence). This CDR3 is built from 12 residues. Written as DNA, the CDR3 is TGTGCCTGGACCGTTGGGACAGATACGCAGTATTTT. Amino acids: CAWTVGTDTQYF.

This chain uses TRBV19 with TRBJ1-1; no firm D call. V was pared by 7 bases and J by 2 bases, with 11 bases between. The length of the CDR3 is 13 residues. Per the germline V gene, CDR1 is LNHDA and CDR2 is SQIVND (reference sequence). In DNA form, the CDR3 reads TGTGCCAGTATTTCGCCACCAAACACTGAAGCTTTCTTT. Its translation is CASISPPNTEAFF. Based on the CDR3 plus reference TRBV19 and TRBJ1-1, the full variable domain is DGGITQSPKYLFRKEGQNVTLSCEQNLNHDAMYWYRQDPGQGLRLIYYSQIVNDFQKGDIAEGYSVSREKKESFPLTVTSAQKNPTAFYLCASISPPNTEAFFGQGTRLTVV.

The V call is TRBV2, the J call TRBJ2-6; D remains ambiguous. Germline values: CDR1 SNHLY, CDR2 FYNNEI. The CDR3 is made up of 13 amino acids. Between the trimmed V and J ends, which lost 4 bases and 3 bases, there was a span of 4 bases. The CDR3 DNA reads TGTGCCAGCAGTGTAAGTGGGGCCAACGTCCTGACTTTC. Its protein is CASSVSGANVLTF.

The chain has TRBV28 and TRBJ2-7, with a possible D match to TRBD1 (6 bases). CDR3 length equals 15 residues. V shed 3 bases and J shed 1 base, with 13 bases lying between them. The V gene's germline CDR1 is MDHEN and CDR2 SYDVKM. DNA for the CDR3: TGTGCCAGCAGTTTGGGGACACCACCTTCCTACGAGCAGTACTTC. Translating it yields CASSLGTPPSYEQYF.

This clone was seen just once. The CDR3, as DNA: TGTGCCAGCAGTGAGCGGGGACAGGGGGCGTGGGGCAATCAGCCCCAGCATTTT. Protein product: CASSERGQGAWGNQPQHF. The genes are TRBV6-1 and TRBJ1-5; 12 bases agree with TRBD1. The CDR3 is 18 amino acids. V trimming: 3 bases; J trimming: 2 bases; junction bases outside the gene matches: 8. Germline V gene sequence: CDR1 MNHNS, CDR2 SASEGT.

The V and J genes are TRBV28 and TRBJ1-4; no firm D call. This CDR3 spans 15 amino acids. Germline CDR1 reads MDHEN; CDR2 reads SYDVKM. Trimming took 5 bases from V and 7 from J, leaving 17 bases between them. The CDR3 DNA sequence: TGTGCCAGCAGTCGTTCGGGGAGTCCGTCTGAAAAACTGTTTTTT. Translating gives CASSRSGSPSEKLFF.

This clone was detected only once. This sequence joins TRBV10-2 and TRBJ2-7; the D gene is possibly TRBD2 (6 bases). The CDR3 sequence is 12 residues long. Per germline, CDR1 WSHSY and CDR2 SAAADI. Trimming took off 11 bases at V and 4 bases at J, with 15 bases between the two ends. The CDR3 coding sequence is TGCGCCTCCCGGGACTTCGAATACGAGCAGTACTTC. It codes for CASRDFEYEQYF.

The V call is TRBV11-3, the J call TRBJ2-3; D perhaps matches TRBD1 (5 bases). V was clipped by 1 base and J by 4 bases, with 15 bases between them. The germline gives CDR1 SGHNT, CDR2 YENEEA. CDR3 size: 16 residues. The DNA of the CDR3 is TGTGCCAGCAGCTTAGGCTGGGGCCCAATGGCAGATACGCAGTATTTT. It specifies CASSLGWGPMADTQYF. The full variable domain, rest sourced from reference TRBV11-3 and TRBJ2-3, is EAGVVQSPRYKIIEKKQPVAFWCNPISGHNTLYWYLQNLGQGPELLIRYENEEAVDDSQLPKDRFSAERLKGVDSTLKIQPAELGDSAVYLCASSLGWGPMADTQYFGPGTRLTVL.

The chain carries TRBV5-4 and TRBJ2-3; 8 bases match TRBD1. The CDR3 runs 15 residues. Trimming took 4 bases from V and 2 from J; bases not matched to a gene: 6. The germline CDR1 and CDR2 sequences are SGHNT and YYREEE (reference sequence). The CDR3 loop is CASSQQGVVTDTQYF. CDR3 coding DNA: TGTGCCAGCAGCCAACAGGGGGTTGTCACAGATACGCAGTATTTT. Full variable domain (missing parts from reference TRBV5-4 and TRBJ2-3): ETGVTQSPTHLIKTRGQQVTLRCSSQSGHNTVSWYQQALGQGPQFIFQYYREEENGRGNFPPRFSGLQFPNYSSELNVNALELDDSALYLCASSQQGVVTDTQYFGPGTRLTVL.